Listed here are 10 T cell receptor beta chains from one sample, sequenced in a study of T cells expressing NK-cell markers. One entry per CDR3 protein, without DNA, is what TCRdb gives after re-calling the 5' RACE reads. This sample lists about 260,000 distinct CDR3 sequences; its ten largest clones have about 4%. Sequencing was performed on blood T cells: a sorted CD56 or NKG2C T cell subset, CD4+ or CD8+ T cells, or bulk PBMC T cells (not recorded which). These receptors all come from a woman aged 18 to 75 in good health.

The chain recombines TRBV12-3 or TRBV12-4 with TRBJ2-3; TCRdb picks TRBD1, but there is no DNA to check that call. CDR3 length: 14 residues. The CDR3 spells CASRPTGAADTQYF.

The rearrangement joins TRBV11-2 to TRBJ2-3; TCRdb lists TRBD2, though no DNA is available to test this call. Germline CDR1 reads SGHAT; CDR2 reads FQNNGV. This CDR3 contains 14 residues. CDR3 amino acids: CASSPGLAGGTQYF.

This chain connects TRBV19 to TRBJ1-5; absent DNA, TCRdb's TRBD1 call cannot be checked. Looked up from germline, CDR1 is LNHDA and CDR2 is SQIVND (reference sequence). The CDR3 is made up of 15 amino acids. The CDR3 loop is CASSTTGVSGQPQHF.

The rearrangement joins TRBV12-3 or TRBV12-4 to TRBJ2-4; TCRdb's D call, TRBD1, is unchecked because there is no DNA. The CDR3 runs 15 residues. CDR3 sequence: CASSPRSGTGNIQYF.

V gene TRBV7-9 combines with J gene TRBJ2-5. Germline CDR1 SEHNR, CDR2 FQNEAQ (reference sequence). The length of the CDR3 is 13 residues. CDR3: CASSLDPRETQYF.

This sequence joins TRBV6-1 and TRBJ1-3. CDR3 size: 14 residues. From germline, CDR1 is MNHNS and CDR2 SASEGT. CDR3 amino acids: CASKGSVQGNTIYF.

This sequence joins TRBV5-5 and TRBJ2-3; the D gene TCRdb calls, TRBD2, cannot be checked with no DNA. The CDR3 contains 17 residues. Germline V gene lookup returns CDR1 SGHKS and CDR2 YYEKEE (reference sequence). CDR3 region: CASSLVGLAGRTDTQYF.

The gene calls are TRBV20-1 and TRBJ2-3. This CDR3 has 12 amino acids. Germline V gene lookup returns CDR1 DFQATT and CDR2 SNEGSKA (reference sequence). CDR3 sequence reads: CSAEAGTDTQYF.

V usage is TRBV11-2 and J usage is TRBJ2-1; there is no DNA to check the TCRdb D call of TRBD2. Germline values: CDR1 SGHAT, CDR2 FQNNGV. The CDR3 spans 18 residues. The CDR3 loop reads CASSLGVSGGRRDNEQFF.

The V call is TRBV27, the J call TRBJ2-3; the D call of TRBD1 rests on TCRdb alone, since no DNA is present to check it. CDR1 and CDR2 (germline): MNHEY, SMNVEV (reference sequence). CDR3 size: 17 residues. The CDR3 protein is CASSSTLGGVGADTQYF.